This T cell receptor beta chain is drawn from a study of cytomegalovirus exposure and HLA in healthy donors. There are a few counts of this clone. The antigen is undetermined. With 60 Vbeta and 13 Jbeta primers, the PCR was carried out. Sequencing used immunoSEQ multiplex PCR; TCRdb keeps in-frame clones, though not all of them. The sample shows around 100,000 clones, about four fifths of them seen only once. The germline V gene has CDR1 MNHEY and CDR2 SVGAGI. The length of the CDR3 is 15 residues. Deletions cut 0 bases from V and 4 bases from J, with 12 bases between. Broader study findings: Sequences of the TCR beta chain were said to predict the HLA-A and HLA-B alleles of most subjects accurately.

The sequence came from a female donor in good health and CMV-seropositive. The specimen sequenced was PBMCs. The chain joins TRBV6-5 to TRBJ1-2, with D perhaps TRBD1 (5 bases). CDR3 nucleotides: TGTGCCAGCAGTTACTCAGCGGGACTAGCCTATGGCTACACCTTC. It translates to CASSYSAGLAYGYTF.